This T cell receptor (beta chain) was identified in a study of OX40 agonist ivuxolimab in advanced cancers. The wider study: Patients receiving dose escalation had hepatocellular carcinoma, melanoma, renal cell or head and neck cancer. A male proportion of over 70% was recorded, with mean age around 62 years and range about 20 to 79.

Clones were sequenced by immunoSEQ multiplex PCR, and TCRdb holds only the in-frame ones, with some missing. This sample yields approximately 80,000 clones, of which about 89% are seen a single time; more than 7.5% belongs to the top ten. Study-level findings and limits: Researchers did not determine the expanded peripheral T cells' antigen specificity.

A note on this clone: No antigen is known for it.

CDR1 and CDR2 from the germline V gene are SEHNR and FQNEAQ (reference sequence). The CDR3 has 13 residues. Trimming at V came to 5 bases and at J to 7 bases, leaving 7 bases not matched to a gene. The V and J genes are TRBV7-9 and TRBJ1-2; 7 bases agree with TRBD1. This sequence was found in an adult with an advanced solid tumor such as melanoma, head and neck, liver or kidney cancer. The source material was CD4+ or CD8+ T cells sorted from blood, sampled in a trial of the OX40 agonist ivuxolimab. The CDR3 DNA is TGTGCCAGCAGCGTGACAGGGCGGGTTGGCTACACCTTC. Protein sequence: CASSVTGRVGYTF.